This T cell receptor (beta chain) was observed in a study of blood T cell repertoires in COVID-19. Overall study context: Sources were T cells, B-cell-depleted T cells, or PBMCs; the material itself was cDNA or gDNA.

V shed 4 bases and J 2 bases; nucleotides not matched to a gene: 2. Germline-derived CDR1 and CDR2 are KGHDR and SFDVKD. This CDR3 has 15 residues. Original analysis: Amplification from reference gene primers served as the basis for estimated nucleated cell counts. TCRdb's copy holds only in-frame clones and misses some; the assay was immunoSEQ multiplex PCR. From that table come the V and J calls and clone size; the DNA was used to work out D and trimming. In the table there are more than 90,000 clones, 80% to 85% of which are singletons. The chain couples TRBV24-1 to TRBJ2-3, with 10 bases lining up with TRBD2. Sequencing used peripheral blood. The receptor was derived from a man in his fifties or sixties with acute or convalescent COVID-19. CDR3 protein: CATSEAGGPTDTQYF. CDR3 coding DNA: TGTGCCACCAGTGAAGCGGGAGGGCCCACAGATACGCAGTATTTT.